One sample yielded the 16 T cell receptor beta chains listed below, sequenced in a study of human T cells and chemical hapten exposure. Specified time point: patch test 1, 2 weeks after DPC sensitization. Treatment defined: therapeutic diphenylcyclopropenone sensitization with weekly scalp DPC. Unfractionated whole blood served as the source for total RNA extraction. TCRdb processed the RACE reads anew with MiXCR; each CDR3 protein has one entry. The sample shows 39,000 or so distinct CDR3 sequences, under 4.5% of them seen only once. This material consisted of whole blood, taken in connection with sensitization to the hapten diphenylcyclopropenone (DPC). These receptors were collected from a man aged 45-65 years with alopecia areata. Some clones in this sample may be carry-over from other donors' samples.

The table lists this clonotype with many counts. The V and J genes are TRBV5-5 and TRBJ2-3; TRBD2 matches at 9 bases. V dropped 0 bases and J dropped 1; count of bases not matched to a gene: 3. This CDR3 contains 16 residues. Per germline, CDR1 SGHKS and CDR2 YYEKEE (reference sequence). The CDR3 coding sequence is TGTGCCAGCAGCTTGGGAACTAGCGGGCGCACAGATACGCAGTATTTT. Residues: CASSLGTSGRTDTQYF.

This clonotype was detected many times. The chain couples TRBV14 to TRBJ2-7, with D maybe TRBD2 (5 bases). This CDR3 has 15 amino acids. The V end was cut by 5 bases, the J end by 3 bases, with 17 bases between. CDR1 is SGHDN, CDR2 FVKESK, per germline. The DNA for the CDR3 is TGTGCCAGCAGCTACTCTCCGGACTCCTACTACGAGCAGTACTTC. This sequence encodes CASSYSPDSYYEQYF.

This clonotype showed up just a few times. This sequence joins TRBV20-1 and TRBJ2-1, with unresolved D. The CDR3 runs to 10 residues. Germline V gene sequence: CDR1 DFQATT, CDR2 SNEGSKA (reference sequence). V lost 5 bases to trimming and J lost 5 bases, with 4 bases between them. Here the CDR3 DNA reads TGCAGTGCTTCCCACAATGAGCAGTTCTTC. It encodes CSASHNEQFF.

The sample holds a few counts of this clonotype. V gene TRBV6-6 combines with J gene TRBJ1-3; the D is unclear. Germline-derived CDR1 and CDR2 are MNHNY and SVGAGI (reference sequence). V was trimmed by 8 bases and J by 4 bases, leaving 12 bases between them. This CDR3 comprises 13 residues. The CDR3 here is CASGNPTGNTIYF. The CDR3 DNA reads TGTGCCAGCGGGAACCCGACAGGAAACACCATATATTTT.

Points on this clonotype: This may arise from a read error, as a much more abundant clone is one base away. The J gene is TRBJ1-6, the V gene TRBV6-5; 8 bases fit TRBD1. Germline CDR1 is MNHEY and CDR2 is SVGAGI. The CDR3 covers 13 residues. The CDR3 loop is CARSYRGVSPLHF. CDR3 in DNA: TGTGCCAGAAGTTACAGGGGGGTCTCACCCCTCCACTTT.

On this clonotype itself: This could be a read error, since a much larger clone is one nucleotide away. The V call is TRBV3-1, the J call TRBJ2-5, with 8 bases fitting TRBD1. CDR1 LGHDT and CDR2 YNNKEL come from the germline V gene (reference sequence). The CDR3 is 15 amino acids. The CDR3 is CAGSPTGDAQETQYF. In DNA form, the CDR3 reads TGTGCCGGCAGCCCGACAGGGGATGCCCAAGAGACCCAGTACTTC.

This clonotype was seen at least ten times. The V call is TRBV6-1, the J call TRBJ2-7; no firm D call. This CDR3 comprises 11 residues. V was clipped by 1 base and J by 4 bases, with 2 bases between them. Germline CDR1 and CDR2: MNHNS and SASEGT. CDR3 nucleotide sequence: TGTGCCAGCAGTGAAGGATACGAGCAGTACTTC. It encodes CASSEGYEQYF.

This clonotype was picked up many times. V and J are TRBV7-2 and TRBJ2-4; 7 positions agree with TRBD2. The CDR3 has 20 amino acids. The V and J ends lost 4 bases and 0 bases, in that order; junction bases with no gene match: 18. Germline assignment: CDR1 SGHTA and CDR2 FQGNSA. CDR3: CASSSPLSQRDLLAKNIQYF. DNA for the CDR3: TGTGCCAGCAGCTCACCCCTGAGCCAGCGGGACCTGCTAGCCAAAAACATTCAGTACTTC.

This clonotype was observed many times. This chain's CDR3 is CASSFRVSEGGYTF. CDR3 coding DNA: TGTGCCAGCAGCTTCCGCGTTTCCGAGGGTGGCTACACCTTC. This chain links TRBV5-6 with TRBJ1-2; D is unclear. Looked up from germline, CDR1 is SGHDT and CDR2 is YYEEEE. Trimming shortened V by 2 bases and J by 7 bases, and 15 bases separated the two germline ends. The CDR3 runs to 14 residues.

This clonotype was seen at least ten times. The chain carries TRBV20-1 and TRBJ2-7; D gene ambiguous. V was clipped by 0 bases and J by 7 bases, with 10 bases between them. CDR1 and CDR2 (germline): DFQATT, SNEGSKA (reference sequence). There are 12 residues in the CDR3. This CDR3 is CSARDAAWEQYF. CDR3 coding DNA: TGCAGTGCTAGAGATGCCGCGTGGGAGCAGTACTTC.

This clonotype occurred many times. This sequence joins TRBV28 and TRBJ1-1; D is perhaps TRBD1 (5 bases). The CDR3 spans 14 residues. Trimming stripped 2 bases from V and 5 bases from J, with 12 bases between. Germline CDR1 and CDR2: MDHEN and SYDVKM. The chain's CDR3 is CASSLTGVYTEAFF. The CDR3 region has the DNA TGTGCCAGCAGTTTAACAGGCGTGTATACTGAAGCTTTCTTT.

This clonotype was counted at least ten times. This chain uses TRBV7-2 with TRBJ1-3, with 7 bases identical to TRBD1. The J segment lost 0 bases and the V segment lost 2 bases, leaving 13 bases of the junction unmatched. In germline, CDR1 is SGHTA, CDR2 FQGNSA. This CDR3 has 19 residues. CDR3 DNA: TGTGCCAGCAGCTTATCCGGGACAGCAAATCTTCGCTCTGGAAACACCATATATTTT. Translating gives CASSLSGTANLRSGNTIYF.

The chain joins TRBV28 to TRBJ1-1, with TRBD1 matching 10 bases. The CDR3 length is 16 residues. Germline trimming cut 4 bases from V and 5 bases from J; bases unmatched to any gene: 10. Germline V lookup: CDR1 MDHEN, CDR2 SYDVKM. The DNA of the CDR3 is TGTGCCAGCAGTTCAAACCGACAGGGGGCATGGACTGAAGCTTTCTTT. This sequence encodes CASSSNRQGAWTEAFF.

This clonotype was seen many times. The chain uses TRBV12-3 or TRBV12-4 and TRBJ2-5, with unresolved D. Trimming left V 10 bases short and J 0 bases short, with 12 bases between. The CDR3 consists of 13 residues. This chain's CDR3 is CATMHDNQETQYF. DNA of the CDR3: TGTGCCACCATGCACGACAACCAAGAGACCCAGTACTTC.

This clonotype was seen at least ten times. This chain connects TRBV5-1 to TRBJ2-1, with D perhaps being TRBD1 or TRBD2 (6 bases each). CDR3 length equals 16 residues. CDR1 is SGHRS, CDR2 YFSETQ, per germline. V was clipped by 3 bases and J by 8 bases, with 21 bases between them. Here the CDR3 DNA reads TGCGCCAGCAGCTCCAGAGGGGGGTGGGGTTTCGATGAGCAGTTCTTC. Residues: CASSSRGGWGFDEQFF.

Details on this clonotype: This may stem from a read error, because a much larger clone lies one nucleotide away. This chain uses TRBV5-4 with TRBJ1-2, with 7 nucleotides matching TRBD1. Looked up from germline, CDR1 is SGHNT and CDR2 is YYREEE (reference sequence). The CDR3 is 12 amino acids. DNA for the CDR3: TGTGCCAGCCAACAGGGGAGCTATCGCTACACCTTC. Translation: CASQQGSYRYTF.